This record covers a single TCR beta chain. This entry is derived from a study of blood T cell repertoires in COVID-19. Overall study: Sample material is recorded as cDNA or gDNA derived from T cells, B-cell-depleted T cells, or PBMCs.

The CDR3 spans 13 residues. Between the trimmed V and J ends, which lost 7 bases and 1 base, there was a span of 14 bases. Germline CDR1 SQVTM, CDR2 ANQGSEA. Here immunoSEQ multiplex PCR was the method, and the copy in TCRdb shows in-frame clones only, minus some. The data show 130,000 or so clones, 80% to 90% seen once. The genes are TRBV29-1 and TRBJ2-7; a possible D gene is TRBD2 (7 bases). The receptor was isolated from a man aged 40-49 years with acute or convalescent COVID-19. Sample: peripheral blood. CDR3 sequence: CSAEGGNSYEQYF. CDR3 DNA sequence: TGCAGCGCCGAGGGGGGGAATTCCTACGAGCAGTACTTC.